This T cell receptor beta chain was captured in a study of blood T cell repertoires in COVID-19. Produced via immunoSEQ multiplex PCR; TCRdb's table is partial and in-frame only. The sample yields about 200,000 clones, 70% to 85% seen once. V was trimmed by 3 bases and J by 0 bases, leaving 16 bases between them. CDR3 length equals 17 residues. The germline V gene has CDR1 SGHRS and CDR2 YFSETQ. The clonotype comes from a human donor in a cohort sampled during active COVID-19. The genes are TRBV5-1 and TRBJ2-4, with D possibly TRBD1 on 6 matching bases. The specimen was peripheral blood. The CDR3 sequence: CASSSGQSGVAKNIQYF. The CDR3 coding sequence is TGCGCCAGCAGCTCAGGACAGAGTGGAGTAGCCAAAAACATTCAGTACTTC.